This T cell receptor (beta chain) was found in a study of cytomegalovirus exposure and HLA in healthy donors. A note on this clone: What it binds is unknown.

Whole-study results and caveats: A later look showed TCR association rates differing by HLA locus, highest for DRB1 and lowest for HLA-C. HLA allele associations emerged for fewer than 20,000 TCR beta sequences in a later analysis, at 0.05 false discovery rate. The study found most TCR sequences rare, yet found some public TCRs in many donors.

The length of the CDR3 is 13 residues. Germline V gives CDR1 MNHEY, CDR2 SVGAGI. Trimming cost V 5 bases and J 0 bases, with 8 bases left between them. The PCR employed 60 Vbeta primers together with 13 Jbeta primers. The repertoire was sequenced with immunoSEQ multiplex PCR; TCRdb's copy has only in-frame clones and lacks some. The table records about 120,000 clones, around four fifths of them present only once. V and J are TRBV6-5 and TRBJ2-7, with a possible D match to TRBD1 (6 bases). The clonotype comes from a man in his 60s in good health and CMV-seropositive. Material: PBMCs. CDR3 in amino acids: CASSQQGSYEQYF. In DNA, the CDR3 is TGTGCCAGCAGTCAACAGGGCTCCTACGAGCAGTACTTC.